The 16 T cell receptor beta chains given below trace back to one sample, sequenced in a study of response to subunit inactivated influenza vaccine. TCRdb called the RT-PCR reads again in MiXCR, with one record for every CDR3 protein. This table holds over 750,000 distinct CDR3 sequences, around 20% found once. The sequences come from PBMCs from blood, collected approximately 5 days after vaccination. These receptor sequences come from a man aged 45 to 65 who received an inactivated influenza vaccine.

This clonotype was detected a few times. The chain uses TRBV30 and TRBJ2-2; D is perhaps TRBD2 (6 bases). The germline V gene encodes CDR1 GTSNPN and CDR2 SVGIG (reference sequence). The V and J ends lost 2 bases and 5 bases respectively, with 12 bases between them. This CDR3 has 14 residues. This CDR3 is CAWSSAGRTGELFF. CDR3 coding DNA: TGTGCCTGGAGTTCAGCAGGGAGGACCGGGGAGCTGTTTTTT.

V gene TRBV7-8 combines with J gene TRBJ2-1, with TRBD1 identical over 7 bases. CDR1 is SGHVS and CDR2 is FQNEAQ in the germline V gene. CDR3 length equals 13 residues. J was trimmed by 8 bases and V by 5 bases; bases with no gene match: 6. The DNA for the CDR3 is TGTGCCAGCAGCGTCCGACAGGGCGATGAGCAGTTCTTC. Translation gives CASSVRQGDEQFF.

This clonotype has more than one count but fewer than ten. The CDR3 coding sequence is TGCAGTGCTGGTAGGGACAGGGTACCGGAGACCCAGTACTTC. Its protein product is CSAGRDRVPETQYF. The chain employs TRBV20-1 and TRBJ2-5, with 9 bases that match TRBD1. The germline V gene encodes CDR1 DFQATT and CDR2 SNEGSKA (reference sequence). The CDR3 consists of 14 residues. The ends lost 5 bases at V and 5 bases at J; junction bases unmatched: 9.

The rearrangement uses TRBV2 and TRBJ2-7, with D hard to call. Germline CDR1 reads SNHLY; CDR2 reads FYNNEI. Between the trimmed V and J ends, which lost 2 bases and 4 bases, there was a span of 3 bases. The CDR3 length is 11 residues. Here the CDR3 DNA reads TGTGCCAGCAGTGAACCTTACGAGCAGTACTTC. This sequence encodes CASSEPYEQYF.

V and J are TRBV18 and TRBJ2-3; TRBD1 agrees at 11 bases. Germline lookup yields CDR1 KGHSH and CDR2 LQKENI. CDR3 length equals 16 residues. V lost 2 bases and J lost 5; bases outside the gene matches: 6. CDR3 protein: CASSPTDRGLIDTQYF. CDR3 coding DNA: TGTGCCAGCTCACCAACGGACAGGGGGCTAATAGATACGCAGTATTTT.

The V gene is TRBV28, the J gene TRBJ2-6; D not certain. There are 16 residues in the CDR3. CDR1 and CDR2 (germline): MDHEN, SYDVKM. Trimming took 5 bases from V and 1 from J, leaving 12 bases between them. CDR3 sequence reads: CASSPSLGSGANVLTF. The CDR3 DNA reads TGTGCCAGCAGTCCGTCCCTGGGGTCTGGGGCCAACGTCCTGACTTTC.

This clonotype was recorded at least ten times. The CDR3 spells CSATVGQGTAIFYNEQFF. The CDR3 DNA follows: TGCAGTGCAACTGTGGGACAGGGAACAGCGATTTTCTACAATGAGCAGTTCTTC. This chain links TRBV20-1 with TRBJ2-1; 9 bases are a match to TRBD1. J lost 3 bases, V lost 6 bases, and 18 bases had no gene match. The length of the CDR3 is 18 residues. Germline V gene data show CDR1 as DFQATT and CDR2 as SNEGSKA (reference sequence).

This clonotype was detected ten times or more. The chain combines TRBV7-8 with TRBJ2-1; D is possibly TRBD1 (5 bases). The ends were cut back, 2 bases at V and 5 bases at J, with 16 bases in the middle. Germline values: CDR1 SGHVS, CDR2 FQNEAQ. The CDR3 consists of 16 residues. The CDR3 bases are TGTGCCAGCAGCTTACAACGTGTGGCAGGGCACAATGAGCAGTTCTTC. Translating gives CASSLQRVAGHNEQFF. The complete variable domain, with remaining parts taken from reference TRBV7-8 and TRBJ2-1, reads GAGVSQSPRYKVAKRGQDVALRCDPISGHVSLFWYQQALGQGPEFLTYFQNEAQLDKSGLPSDRFFAERPEGSVSTLKIQRTQQEDSAVYLCASSLQRVAGHNEQFFGPGTRLTVL.

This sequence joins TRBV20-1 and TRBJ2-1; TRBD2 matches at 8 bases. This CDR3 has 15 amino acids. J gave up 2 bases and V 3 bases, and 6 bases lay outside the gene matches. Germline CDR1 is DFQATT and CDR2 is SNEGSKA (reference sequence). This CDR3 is CSARRRGVAYNEQFF. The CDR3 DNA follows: TGCAGTGCTAGGCGGCGGGGGGTGGCCTACAATGAGCAGTTCTTC.

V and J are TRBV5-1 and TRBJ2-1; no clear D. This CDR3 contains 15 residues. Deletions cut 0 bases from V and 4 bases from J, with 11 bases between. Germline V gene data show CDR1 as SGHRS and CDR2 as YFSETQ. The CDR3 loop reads CASSLVGSLYNEQFF. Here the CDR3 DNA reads TGCGCCAGCAGCTTGGTTGGTAGCCTGTACAATGAGCAGTTCTTC.

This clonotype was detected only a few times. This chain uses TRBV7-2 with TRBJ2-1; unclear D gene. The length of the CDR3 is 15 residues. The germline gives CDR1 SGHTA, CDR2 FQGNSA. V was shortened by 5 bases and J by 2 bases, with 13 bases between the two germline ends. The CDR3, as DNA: TGTGCCAGCAGCCTACTTAACCCAGCCTACAATGAGCAGTTCTTC. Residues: CASSLLNPAYNEQFF.

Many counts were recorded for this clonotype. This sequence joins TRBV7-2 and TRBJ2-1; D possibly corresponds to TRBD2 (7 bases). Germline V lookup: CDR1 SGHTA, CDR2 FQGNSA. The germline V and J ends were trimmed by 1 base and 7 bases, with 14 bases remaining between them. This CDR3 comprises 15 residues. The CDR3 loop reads CASSLVAGAGNEQFF. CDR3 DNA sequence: TGTGCCAGCAGCTTAGTGGCGGGGGCTGGAAATGAGCAGTTCTTC.

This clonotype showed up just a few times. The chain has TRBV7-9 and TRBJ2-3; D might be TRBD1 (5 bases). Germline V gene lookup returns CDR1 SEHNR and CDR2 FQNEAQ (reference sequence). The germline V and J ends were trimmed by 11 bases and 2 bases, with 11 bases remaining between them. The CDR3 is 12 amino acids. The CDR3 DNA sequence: TGTGCCGGGGCCTCTTACACAGATACGCAGTATTTT. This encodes CAGASYTDTQYF.

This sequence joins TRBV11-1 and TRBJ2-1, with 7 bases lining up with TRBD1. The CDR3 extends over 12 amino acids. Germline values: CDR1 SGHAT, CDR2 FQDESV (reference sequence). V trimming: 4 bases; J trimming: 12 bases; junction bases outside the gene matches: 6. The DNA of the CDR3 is TGTGCCAGCAGCTCAGACAGGGCCGTGCAGTTCTTC. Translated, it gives CASSSDRAVQFF.

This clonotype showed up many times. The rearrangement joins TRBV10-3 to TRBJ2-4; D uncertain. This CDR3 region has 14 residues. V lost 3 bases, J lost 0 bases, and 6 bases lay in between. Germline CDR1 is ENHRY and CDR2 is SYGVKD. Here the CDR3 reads CAISDPLAKNIQYF. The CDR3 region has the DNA TGTGCCATCAGTGACCCTCTAGCCAAAAACATTCAGTACTTC.

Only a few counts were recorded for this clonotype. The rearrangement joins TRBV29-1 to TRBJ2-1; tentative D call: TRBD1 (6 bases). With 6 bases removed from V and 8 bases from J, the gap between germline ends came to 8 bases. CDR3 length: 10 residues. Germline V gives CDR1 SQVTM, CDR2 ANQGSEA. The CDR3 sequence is CSVGAYEQFF. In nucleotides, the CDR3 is TGCAGCGTGGGGGCCTATGAGCAGTTCTTC.